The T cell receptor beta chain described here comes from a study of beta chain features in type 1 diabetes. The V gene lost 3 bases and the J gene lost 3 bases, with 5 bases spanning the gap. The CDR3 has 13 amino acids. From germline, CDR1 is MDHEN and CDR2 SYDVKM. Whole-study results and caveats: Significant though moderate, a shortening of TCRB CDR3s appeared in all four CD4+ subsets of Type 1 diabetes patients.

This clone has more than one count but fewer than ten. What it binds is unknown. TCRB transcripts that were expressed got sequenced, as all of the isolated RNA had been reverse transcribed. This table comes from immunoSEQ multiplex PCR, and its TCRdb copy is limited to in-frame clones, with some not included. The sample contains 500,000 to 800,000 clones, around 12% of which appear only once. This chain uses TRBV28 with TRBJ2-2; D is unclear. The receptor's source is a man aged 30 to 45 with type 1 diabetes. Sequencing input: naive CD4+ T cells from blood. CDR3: CASSFSDTGELFF. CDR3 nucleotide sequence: TGTGCCAGCAGTTTTAGTGACACCGGGGAGCTGTTTTTT.